This record looks at one T cell receptor (beta chain) sequence and its context. What it recognizes is unknown. It was with 60 Vbeta and 13 Jbeta primers that the PCR ran. How the authors handled the data: The count from a later analysis was tens of millions of unique TCR beta chains, 9.5 million to 13 million of them shared. Profiled with immunoSEQ multiplex PCR; TCRdb holds only in-frame clones, not every one. V and J calls and clone size follow that table, whereas D and trimming were derived from the DNA. This sample has some 150,000 clones, with around 79% found just once. Germline CDR1 and CDR2: MNHNS and SASEGT. Trimming took off 2 bases at V and 4 bases at J, with 16 bases between the two ends. The CDR3 length is 16 residues. Unrecorded immune exposures were likely, despite nominal health at sampling. The data are from a study of cytomegalovirus exposure and HLA in healthy donors. Study outcomes and limitations: A missense DCLRE1C variant was associated with V- and J-gene trimming of TCR beta chains in a later analysis, and an independent cohort replicated the association. In an earlier analysis, productive rearrangement rates for most beta V segments clustered near 87% or 30%.

Sequencing was performed on PBMCs. The chain couples TRBV6-1 to TRBJ2-3; D perhaps matches TRBD1 (6 bases). This receptor was taken from a man younger than 35 in good health and CMV-seronegative. The chain's CDR3 is CASSELPQGLADTQYF. CDR3 bases: TGTGCCAGCAGTGAACTTCCACAGGGATTAGCAGATACGCAGTATTTT.